Presented here are 20 T cell receptor beta chains from one specimen sequenced in a study of identical twins. TCRdb passed the 5' RACE reads through MiXCR, listing each CDR3 protein once. The sample has 350,000 to 450,000 distinct CDR3 sequences, less than 20% seen once. Source material: naive T cells sorted from blood. All receptors derive from a man over 45 in good health.

This clonotype has ten or more counts. The chain links TRBV6-5 to TRBJ1-1; D unresolved. This CDR3 has 11 residues. Trimming cost V 6 bases and J 2 bases, with 4 bases left between them. CDR1 MNHEY and CDR2 SVGAGI come from the germline V gene. The CDR3 sequence: CASRSNTEAFF. As DNA, the CDR3 is TGTGCCAGCAGATCTAACACTGAAGCTTTCTTT.

Ten or more counts support this clonotype. This chain joins TRBV20-1 and TRBJ2-2; 7 nucleotides align to TRBD1. The germline CDR1 and CDR2 sequences are DFQATT and SNEGSKA (reference sequence). The CDR3 consists of 16 residues. The J segment lost 4 bases and the V segment lost 5 bases, leaving 13 bases of the junction unmatched. The CDR3 is CSARNWDSRATGELFF. The CDR3 nucleotides read TGCAGTGCTCGGAACTGGGACAGTAGAGCCACCGGGGAGCTGTTTTTT.

Concerning this clonotype itself: A much larger clonotype is one base distant, so this may be a read error. The V gene is TRBV2, the J gene TRBJ2-3; 11 nucleotides line up with TRBD1. Per the germline V gene, CDR1 is SNHLY and CDR2 is FYNNEI. CDR3 length equals 14 residues. The CDR3 region has the DNA TGTGTCAGCCGGGACAGGGGGAGCACAGATACGCAGTATTTT. Its protein product is CVSRDRGSTDTQYF.

This clonotype was detected many times. The rearrangement joins TRBV5-1 to TRBJ2-3; TRBD1 matches 7 bases. CDR1 is SGHRS and CDR2 is YFSETQ in the germline V gene. J was trimmed by 1 base and V by 1 base; bases with no gene match: 3. The CDR3 runs 15 residues. The CDR3 region is CASSLTGQRTDTQYF. The CDR3 DNA reads as TGCGCCAGCAGCTTGACGGGACAGCGCACAGATACGCAGTATTTT.

V gene TRBV5-1 combines with J gene TRBJ2-6; TRBD1 is a possible D gene (5 bases). Germline V CDR1 and CDR2: SGHRS, YFSETQ. The length of the CDR3 is 17 residues. Trimming left V 2 bases short and J 0 bases short, with 12 bases between. In nucleotides, the CDR3 is TGCGCCAGCAGCTTAGGACATACGAGCTCTGGGGCCAACGTCCTGACTTTC. Translation gives CASSLGHTSSGANVLTF.

The chain is built from TRBV7-9 and TRBJ2-1, with D tentatively TRBD1 or TRBD2 (5 bases each). Trimming stripped 2 bases from V and 15 bases from J, with 14 bases between. CDR1 is SEHNR, CDR2 FQNEAQ, per germline (reference sequence). This CDR3 has 12 residues. The CDR3 here is CASSLLGVDRFF. The CDR3 DNA reads TGTGCCAGCAGCTTATTGGGGGTAGATCGGTTCTTC.

This chain uses TRBV29-1 with TRBJ2-1; 9 bases are a match to TRBD2. Trimming took 6 bases from V and 8 from J; bases not matched to a gene: 14. Germline V CDR1 and CDR2: SQVTM, ANQGSEA. The CDR3 is 15 residues long. The CDR3 sequence: CSVVLIAGVRDEQFF. Here the CDR3 DNA reads TGCAGCGTGGTGTTGATAGCGGGAGTTCGAGATGAGCAGTTCTTC.

The chain joins TRBV7-2 to TRBJ2-2; weak D call: TRBD2 (5 bases). The V end was cut by 3 bases, the J end by 8 bases, with 7 bases between. Germline CDR1 SGHTA, CDR2 FQGNSA. The CDR3 runs 12 residues. The CDR3 DNA is TGTGCCAGCAGCTTCGGGGAAGGGGAGCTGTTTTTT. Its translation is CASSFGEGELFF.

The chain is built from TRBV25-1 and TRBJ1-2; possible D gene TRBD1, 5 bases. Germline lookup yields CDR1 MGHDK and CDR2 SYGVNS. V was clipped by 6 bases and J by 7 bases, with 12 bases between them. The CDR3 is made up of 12 amino acids. The CDR3 coding sequence is TGTGCCAGCAGGGGGGTGATTGGTGGCTACACCTTC. Protein sequence: CASRGVIGGYTF.

This clonotype appeared a few times. The chain is built from TRBV4-1 and TRBJ2-7; the match to TRBD2 covers 10 bases. With 1 base clipped from V and 2 bases from J, the junction kept 8 bases outside the gene matches. The germline V gene encodes CDR1 MGHRA and CDR2 YSYEKL. CDR3 length: 17 residues. CDR3 protein: CASSQGLAGVLTYEQYF. CDR3 bases: TGCGCCAGCAGCCAAGGCCTAGCGGGGGTGCTAACCTACGAGCAGTACTTC.

This clonotype was observed many times. The rearrangement links TRBV19 to TRBJ2-1; 8 nucleotides line up with TRBD1. The trim removed 5 bases at V and 8 bases at J, leaving 5 bases unmatched. This CDR3 comprises 13 residues. The germline V gene encodes CDR1 LNHDA and CDR2 SQIVND (reference sequence). The CDR3 DNA follows: TGTGCCAGTAGTCGACAGGGGATCTATGAGCAGTTCTTC. This encodes CASSRQGIYEQFF.

This clonotype was seen many times. V is TRBV29-1 and J is TRBJ2-5; unclear D gene. The CDR3 has 11 amino acids. Trimming removed 4 bases from V and 0 bases from J, with 3 bases in between. Per the germline V gene, CDR1 is SQVTM and CDR2 is ANQGSEA. The CDR3 protein is CSVGYQETQYF. The CDR3 DNA reads TGCAGCGTTGGGTACCAAGAGACCCAGTACTTC. Complete variable domain (other parts from reference TRBV29-1 and TRBJ2-5): SAVISQKPSRDICQRGTSLTIQCQVDSQVTMMFWYRQQPGQSLTLIATANQGSEATYESGFVIDKFPISRPNLTFSTLTVSNMSPEDSSIYLCSVGYQETQYFGPGTRLLVL.

This chain links TRBV18 with TRBJ1-1, with unresolved D. Per the germline V gene, CDR1 is KGHSH and CDR2 is LQKENI. Trimming left V 2 bases short and J 1 base short, with 14 bases between. CDR3 length: 16 residues. This CDR3 is CASSPRHPRANTEAFF. The CDR3 nucleotides are TGTGCCAGCTCACCAAGGCACCCCCGGGCGAACACTGAAGCTTTCTTT. The entire variable domain, with the rest obtained from reference TRBV18 and TRBJ1-1, is as follows: NAGVMQNPRHLVRRRGQEARLRCSPMKGHSHVYWYRQLPEEGLKFMVYLQKENIIDESGMPKERFSAEFPKEGPSILRIQQVVRGDSAAYFCASSPRHPRANTEAFFGQGTRLTVV.

The CDR3 loop is CSALADTQYF. CDR3 nucleotides: TGCAGCGCCCTGGCGGATACGCAGTATTTT. The V call is TRBV29-1, the J call TRBJ2-3; no definite D call. Germline CDR1 is SQVTM and CDR2 is ANQGSEA. The ends were cut back, 7 bases at V and 6 bases at J, with 8 bases in the middle. The CDR3 is 10 amino acids.

This clonotype was counted ten times or more. The V call is TRBV7-2, the J call TRBJ2-1, with D perhaps matching TRBD2 (5 bases). In germline, CDR1 is SGHTA, CDR2 FQGNSA. V was pared by 0 bases and J by 9 bases, with 12 bases between. CDR3 length: 14 amino acids. DNA for the CDR3: TGTGCCAGCAGCTTAGCGAGCTCCCGGGGTGAGCAGTTCTTC. It is translated as CASSLASSRGEQFF.

This clonotype has more than one count but fewer than ten. V and J are TRBV10-3 and TRBJ2-7; D not certain. This CDR3 spans 12 amino acids. Germline CDR1 reads ENHRY; CDR2 reads SYGVKD. V lost 0 bases to trimming and J lost 3 bases, with 3 bases between them. The CDR3: CAISESIYEQYF. For the CDR3, the DNA is TGTGCCATCAGTGAGTCAATCTACGAGCAGTACTTC.

This clonotype has more than one count but fewer than ten. The V and J genes are TRBV5-1 and TRBJ1-1, with D perhaps matching TRBD1 (5 bases). Germline V gene lookup returns CDR1 SGHRS and CDR2 YFSETQ. The CDR3 length is 14 residues. Trimming stripped 3 bases from V and 1 base from J, with 10 bases between. CDR3 nucleotide sequence: TGCGCCAGCAGCTCCCTTGGGGGGAACACTGAAGCTTTCTTT. Translated: CASSSLGGNTEAFF.

At least ten counts were recorded for this clonotype. The J gene is TRBJ1-4, the V gene TRBV10-3, with D hard to call. CDR1 and CDR2 (germline): ENHRY, SYGVKD. V lost 3 bases and J 8 bases, leaving 13 bases between the germline ends. CDR3 size: 14 residues. The CDR3 DNA reads TGTGCCATCAGTGAATTGGGAATCAGAGAAAAACTGTTTTTT. Its translation: CAISELGIREKLFF.

In its sample, this clonotype was seen many times. This rearrangement joins TRBV20-1 to TRBJ1-2; a weak D match, TRBD1 (5 bases). The V gene's germline CDR1 is DFQATT and CDR2 SNEGSKA (reference sequence). The CDR3 contains 13 residues. The V gene lost 0 bases and the J gene lost 4 bases, with 9 bases spanning the gap. The CDR3 sequence is CSAREGGVYGYTF. The CDR3 coding sequence is TGCAGTGCTAGAGAGGGGGGGGTCTATGGCTACACCTTC.

This clonotype was recorded only once. The chain joins TRBV7-9 to TRBJ1-1; a weak D match, TRBD1 (5 bases). The CDR3 covers 14 residues. V lost 6 bases and J 1 base, leaving 12 bases between the germline ends. The germline CDR1 and CDR2 sequences are SEHNR and FQNEAQ (reference sequence). The CDR3 DNA is TGTGCCAGCAGGTCGTGGGGGTCGAACACTGAAGCTTTCTTT. Its protein is CASRSWGSNTEAFF.